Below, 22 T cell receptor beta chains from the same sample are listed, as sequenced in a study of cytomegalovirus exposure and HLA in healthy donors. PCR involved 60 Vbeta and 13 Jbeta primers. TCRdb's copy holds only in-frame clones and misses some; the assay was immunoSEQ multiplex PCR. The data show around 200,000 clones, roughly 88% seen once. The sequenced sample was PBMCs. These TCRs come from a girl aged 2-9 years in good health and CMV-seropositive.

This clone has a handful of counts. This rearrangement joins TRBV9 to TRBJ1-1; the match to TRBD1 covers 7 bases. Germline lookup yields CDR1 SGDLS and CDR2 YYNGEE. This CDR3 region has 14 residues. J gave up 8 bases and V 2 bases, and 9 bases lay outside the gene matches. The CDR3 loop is CASSVGAGTDEAFF. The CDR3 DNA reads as TGTGCCAGCAGCGTGGGAGCCGGGACAGACGAAGCTTTCTTT.

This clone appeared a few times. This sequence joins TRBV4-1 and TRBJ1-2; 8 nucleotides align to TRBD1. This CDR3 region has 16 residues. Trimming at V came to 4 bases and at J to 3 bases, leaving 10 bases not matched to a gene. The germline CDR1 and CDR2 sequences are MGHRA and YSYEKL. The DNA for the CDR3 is TGCGCCAGCAGCCGTCCTGATCAGGGGGCTGACTATGGCTACACCTTC. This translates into CASSRPDQGADYGYTF.

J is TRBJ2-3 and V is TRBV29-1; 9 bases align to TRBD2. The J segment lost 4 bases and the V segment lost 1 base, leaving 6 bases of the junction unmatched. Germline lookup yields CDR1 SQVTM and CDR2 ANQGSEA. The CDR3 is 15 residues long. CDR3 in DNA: TGCAGCGTTGAAGGGGGCGGGGGGGCCTCAGATACGCAGTATTTT. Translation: CSVEGGGGASDTQYF.

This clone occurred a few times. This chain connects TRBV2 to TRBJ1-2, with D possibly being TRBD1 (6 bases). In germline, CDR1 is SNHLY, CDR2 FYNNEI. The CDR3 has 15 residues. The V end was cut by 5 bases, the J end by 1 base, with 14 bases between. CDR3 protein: CASSPRQEFNYGYTF. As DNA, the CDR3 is TGTGCCAGCAGTCCGCGACAGGAGTTTAACTATGGCTACACCTTC. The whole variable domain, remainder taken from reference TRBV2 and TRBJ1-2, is EPEVTQTPSHQVTQMGQEVILRCVPISNHLYFYWYRQILGQKVEFLVSFYNNEISEKSEIFDDQFSVERPDGSNFTLKIRSTKLEDSAMYFCASSPRQEFNYGYTFGSGTRLTVV.

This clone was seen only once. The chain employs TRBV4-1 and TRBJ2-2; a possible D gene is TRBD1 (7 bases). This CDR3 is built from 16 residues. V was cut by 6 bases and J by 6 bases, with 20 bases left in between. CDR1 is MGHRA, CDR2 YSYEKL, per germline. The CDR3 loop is CASSQHPTGEAGELFF. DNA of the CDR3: TGCGCCAGCAGTCAGCACCCCACAGGGGAGGCCGGGGAGCTGTTTTTT.

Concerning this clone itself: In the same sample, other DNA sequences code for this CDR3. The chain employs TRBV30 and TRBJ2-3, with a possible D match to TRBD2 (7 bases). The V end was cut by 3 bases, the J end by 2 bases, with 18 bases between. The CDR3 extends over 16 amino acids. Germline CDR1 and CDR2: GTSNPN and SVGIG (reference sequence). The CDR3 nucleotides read TGTGCCTGGAGCGTACTAGGGGGGGGAACCACAGATACGCAGTATTTT. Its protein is CAWSVLGGGTTDTQYF. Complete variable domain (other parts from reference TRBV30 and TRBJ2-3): SQTIHQWPATLVQPVGSPLSLECTVEGTSNPNLYWYRQAAGRGLQLLFYSVGIGQISSEVPQNLSASRPQDRQFILSSKKLLLSDSGFYLCAWSVLGGGTTDTQYFGPGTRLTVL.

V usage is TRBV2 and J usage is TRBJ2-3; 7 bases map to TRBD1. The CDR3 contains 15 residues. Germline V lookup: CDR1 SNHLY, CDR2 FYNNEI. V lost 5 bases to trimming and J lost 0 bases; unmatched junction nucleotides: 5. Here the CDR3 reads CASSRDRSSTDTQYF. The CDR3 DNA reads TGTGCCAGCAGTCGGGACAGAAGTAGCACAGATACGCAGTATTTT. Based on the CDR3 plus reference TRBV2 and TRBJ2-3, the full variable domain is EPEVTQTPSHQVTQMGQEVILRCVPISNHLYFYWYRQILGQKVEFLVSFYNNEISEKSEIFDDQFSVERPDGSNFTLKIRSTKLEDSAMYFCASSRDRSSTDTQYFGPGTRLTVL.

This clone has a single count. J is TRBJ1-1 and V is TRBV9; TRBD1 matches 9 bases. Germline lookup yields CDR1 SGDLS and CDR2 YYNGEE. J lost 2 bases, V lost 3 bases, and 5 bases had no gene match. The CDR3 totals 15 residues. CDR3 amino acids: CASSGGGQGNTEAFF. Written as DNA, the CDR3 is TGTGCCAGCAGCGGAGGGGGACAGGGAAACACTGAAGCTTTCTTT. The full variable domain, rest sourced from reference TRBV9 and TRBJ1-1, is DSGVTQTPKHLITATGQRVTLRCSPRSGDLSVYWYQQSLDQGLQFLIQYYNGEERAKGNILERFSAQQFPDLHSELNLSSLELGDSALYFCASSGGGQGNTEAFFGQGTRLTVV.

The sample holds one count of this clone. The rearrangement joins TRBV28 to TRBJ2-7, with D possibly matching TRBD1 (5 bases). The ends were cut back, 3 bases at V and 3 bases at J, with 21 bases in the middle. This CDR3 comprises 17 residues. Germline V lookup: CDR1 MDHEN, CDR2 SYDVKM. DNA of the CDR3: TGTGCCAGCAGTTTTAAGGGTTGGTGGCAGGGAATCTACGAGCAGTACTTC. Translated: CASSFKGWWQGIYEQYF.

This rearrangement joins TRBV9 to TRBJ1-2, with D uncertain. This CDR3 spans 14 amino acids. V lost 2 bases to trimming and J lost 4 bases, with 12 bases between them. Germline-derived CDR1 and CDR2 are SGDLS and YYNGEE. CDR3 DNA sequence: TGTGCCAGCAGCGTGTCAGGATCCATCTATGGCTACACCTTC. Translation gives CASSVSGSIYGYTF.

The CDR3 reads CAWSAGTNYGYTF. CDR3 DNA sequence: TGTGCCTGGAGCGCAGGGACTAACTATGGCTACACCTTC. The chain employs TRBV30 and TRBJ1-2, with a possible D match to TRBD1 (5 bases). This CDR3 contains 13 residues. Germline CDR1 GTSNPN, CDR2 SVGIG (reference sequence). The V and J ends lost 3 bases and 0 bases respectively, with 8 bases between them.

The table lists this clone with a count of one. For the CDR3, the DNA is TGTGCCAGCAGGCTTGACTACGGGACTAGCGGGGGAAAGGAGCAGTTCTTC. This encodes CASRLDYGTSGGKEQFF. The J gene is TRBJ2-1, the V gene TRBV11-2, with 14 bases aligning to TRBD2. The V segment lost 6 bases and the J segment 10 bases; nucleotides outside the gene matches: 14. The CDR3 runs to 17 residues. The germline V gene encodes CDR1 SGHAT and CDR2 FQNNGV.

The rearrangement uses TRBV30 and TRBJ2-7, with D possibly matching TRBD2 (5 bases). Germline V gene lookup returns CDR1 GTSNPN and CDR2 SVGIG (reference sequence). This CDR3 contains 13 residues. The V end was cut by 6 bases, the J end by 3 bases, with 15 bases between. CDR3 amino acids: CACRDYHHYEQYF. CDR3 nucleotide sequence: TGTGCCTGCCGCGACTACCATCACTACGAGCAGTACTTC. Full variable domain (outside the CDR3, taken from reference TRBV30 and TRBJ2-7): SQTIHQWPATLVQPVGSPLSLECTVEGTSNPNLYWYRQAAGRGLQLLFYSVGIGQISSEVPQNLSASRPQDRQFILSSKKLLLSDSGFYLCACRDYHHYEQYFGPGTRLTVT.

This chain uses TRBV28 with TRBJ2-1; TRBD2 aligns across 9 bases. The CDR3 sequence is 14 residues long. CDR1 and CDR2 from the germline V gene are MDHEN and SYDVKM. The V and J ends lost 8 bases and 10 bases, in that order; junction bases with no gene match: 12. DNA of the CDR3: TGTGCCAGCCTTAGCGATAGCGGGAGAGAAGAGCAGTTCTTC. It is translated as CASLSDSGREEQFF.

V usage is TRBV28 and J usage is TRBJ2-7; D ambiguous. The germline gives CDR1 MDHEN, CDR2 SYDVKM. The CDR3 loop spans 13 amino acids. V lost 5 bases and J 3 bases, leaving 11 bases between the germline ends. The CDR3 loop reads CASSGQRVYEQYF. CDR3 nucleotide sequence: TGTGCCAGCAGTGGTCAACGGGTCTACGAGCAGTACTTC.

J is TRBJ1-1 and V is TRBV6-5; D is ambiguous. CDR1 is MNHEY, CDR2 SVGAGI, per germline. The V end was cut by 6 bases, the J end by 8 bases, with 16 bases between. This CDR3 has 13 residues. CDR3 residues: CASRTINSREAFF. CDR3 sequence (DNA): TGTGCCAGCAGGACAATCAATTCCAGGGAAGCTTTCTTT.

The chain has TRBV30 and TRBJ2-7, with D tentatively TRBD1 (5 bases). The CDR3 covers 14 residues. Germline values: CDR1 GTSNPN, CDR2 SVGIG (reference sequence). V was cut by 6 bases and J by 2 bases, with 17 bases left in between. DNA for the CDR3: TGTGCCTGTAGCCTGGGGCCCATACCCTACGAGCAGTACTTC. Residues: CACSLGPIPYEQYF.

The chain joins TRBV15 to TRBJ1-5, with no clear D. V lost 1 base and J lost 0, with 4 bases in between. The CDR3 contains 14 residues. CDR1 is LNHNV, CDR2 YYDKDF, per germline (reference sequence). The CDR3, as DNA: TGTGCCACCAGCAGAGTTAGTAGCAATCAGCCCCAGCATTTT. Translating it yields CATSRVSSNQPQHF.

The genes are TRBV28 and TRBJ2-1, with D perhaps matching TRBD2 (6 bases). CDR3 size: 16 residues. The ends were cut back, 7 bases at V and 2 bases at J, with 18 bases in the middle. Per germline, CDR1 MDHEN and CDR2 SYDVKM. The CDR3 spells CASTLGAGGPYNEQFF. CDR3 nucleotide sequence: TGTGCCAGCACCTTGGGAGCGGGCGGGCCCTACAATGAGCAGTTCTTC.

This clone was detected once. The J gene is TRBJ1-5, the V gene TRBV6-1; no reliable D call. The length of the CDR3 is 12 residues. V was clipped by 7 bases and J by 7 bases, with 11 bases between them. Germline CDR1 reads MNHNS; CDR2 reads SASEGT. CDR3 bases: TGTGCCAGCATGCTGGTTGGCCAGCCCCAGCATTTT. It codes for CASMLVGQPQHF.

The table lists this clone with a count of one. CDR3 sequence reads: CASSEIYGRGETQYF. In DNA form, the CDR3 reads TGTGCCAGCAGTGAAATATACGGGAGGGGGGAGACCCAGTACTTC. This rearrangement joins TRBV6-1 to TRBJ2-5, with 8 bases identical to TRBD2. The CDR3 totals 15 residues. With 2 bases clipped from V and 5 bases from J, the junction kept 7 bases outside the gene matches. Germline V gene data show CDR1 as MNHNS and CDR2 as SASEGT.

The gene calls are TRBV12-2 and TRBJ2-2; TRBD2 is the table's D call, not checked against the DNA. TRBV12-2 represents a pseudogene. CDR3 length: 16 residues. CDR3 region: CASRLQGLAETGELFF. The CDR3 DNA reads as TGTGCAAGTCGCTTACAGGGACTAGCCGAAACCGGGGAGCTGTTTTTT.